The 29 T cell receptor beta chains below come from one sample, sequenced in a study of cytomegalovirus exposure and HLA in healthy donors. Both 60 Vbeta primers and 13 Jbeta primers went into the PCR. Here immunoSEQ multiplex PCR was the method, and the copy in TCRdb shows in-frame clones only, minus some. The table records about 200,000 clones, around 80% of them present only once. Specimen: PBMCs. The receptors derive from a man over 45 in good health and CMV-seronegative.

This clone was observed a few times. The chain's CDR3 is CASSKARVQVGHEQYF. In DNA, the CDR3 is TGTGCCAGCAGCAAAGCGAGGGTTCAAGTCGGCCACGAGCAGTACTTC. V usage is TRBV21-1 and J usage is TRBJ2-7; TRBD2, the D gene given by the table, was not confirmed from the DNA. TRBV21-1 has pseudogene status. The CDR3 loop spans 16 amino acids.

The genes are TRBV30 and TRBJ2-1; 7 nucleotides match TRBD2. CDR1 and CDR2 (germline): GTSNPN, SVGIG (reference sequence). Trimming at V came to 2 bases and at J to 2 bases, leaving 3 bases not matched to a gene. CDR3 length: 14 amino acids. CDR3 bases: TGTGCCTGGAGTAGAAGCGGGACCTACAATGAGCAGTTCTTC. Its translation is CAWSRSGTYNEQFF. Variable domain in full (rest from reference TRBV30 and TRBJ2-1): SQTIHQWPATLVQPVGSPLSLECTVEGTSNPNLYWYRQAAGRGLQLLFYSVGIGQISSEVPQNLSASRPQDRQFILSSKKLLLSDSGFYLCAWSRSGTYNEQFFGPGTRLTVL.

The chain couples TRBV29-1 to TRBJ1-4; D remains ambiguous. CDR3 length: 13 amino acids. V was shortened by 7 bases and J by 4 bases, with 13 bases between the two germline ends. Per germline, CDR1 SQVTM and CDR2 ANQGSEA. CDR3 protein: CSASALLNEKLFF. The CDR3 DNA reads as TGCAGCGCGAGCGCGCTTCTTAATGAAAAACTGTTTTTT.

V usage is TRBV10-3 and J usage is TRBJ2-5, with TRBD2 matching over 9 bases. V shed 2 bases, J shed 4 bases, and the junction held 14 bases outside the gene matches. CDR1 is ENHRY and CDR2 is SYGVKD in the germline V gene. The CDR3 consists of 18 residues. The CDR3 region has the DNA TGTGCCATCAGTGAGCCGCTTGGGGGCGGGAGGGCCGGAGAGACCCAGTACTTC. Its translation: CAISEPLGGGRAGETQYF.

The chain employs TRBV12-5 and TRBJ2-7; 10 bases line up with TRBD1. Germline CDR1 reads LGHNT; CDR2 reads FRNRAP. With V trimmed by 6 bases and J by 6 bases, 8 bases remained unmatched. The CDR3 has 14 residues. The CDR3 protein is CASGPGQGFSEQYF. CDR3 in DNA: TGTGCTAGTGGCCCGGGACAGGGGTTCAGCGAGCAGTACTTC. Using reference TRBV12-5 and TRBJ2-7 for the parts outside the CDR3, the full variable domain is DARVTQTPRHKVTEMGQEVTMRCQPILGHNTVFWYRQTMMQGLELLAYFRNRAPLDDSGMPKDRFSAEMPDATLATLKIQPSEPRDSAVYFCASGPGQGFSEQYFGPGTRLTVT.

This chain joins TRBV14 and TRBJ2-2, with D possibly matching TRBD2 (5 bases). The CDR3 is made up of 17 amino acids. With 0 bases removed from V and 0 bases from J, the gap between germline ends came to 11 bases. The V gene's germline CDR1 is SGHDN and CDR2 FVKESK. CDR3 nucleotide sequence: TGTGCCAGCAGCCAAGAGTCGGGGTCCGCGAACACCGGGGAGCTGTTTTTT. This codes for CASSQESGSANTGELFF.

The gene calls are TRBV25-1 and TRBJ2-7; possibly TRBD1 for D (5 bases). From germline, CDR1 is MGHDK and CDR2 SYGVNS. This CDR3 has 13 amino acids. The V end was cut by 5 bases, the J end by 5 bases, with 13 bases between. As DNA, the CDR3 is TGTGCCAGCAGTTCGGCAGGGCTCCACGAGCAGTACTTC. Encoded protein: CASSSAGLHEQYF.

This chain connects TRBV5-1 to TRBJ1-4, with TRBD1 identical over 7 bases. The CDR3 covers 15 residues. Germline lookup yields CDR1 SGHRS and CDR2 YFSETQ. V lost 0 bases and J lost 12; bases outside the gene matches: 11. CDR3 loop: CASSLDRTGHEELFF. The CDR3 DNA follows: TGCGCCAGCAGCTTGGACAGGACAGGCCATGAGGAACTGTTTTTT.

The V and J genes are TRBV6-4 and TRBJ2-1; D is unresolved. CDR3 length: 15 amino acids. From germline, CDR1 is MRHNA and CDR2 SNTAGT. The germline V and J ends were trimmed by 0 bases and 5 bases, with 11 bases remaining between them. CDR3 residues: CASSDSKTGDNEQFF. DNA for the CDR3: TGTGCCAGCAGTGACTCCAAGACTGGAGACAATGAGCAGTTCTTC.

The CDR3 nucleotides read TGTGCCAGTACGACAGGGAGCTCTGGAAACACCATATATTTT. Protein sequence: CASTTGSSGNTIYF. The chain uses TRBV19 and TRBJ1-3; TRBD1 agrees at 7 bases. This CDR3 is built from 14 residues. With V trimmed by 7 bases and J by 0 bases, 3 bases remained unmatched. Per the germline V gene, CDR1 is LNHDA and CDR2 is SQIVND (reference sequence).

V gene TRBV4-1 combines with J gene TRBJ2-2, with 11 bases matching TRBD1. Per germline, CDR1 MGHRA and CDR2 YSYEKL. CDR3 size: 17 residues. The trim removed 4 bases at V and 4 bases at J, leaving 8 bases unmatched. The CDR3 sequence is CASSPQGDRGFTGELFF. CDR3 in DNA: TGCGCCAGCAGCCCTCAAGGGGACAGGGGGTTCACCGGGGAGCTGTTTTTT.

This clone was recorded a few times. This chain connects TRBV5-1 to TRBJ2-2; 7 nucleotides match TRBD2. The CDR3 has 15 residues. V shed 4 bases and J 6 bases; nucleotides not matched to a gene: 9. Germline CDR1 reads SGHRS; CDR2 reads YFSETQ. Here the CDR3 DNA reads TGCGCCAGCAGCCCCCCCCCGACTAGCCCCGGGGAGCTGTTTTTT. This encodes CASSPPPTSPGELFF.

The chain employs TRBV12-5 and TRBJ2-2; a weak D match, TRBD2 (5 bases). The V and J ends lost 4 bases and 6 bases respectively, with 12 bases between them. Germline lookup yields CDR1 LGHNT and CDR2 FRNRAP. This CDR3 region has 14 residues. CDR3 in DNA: TGTGCTAGTGGTTCCGCGGGTTTAGCCGGGGAGCTGTTTTTT. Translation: CASGSAGLAGELFF.

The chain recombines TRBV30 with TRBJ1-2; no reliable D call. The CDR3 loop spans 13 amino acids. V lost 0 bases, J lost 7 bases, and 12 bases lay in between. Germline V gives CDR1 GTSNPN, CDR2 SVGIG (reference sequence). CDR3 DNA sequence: TGTGCCTGGAGTGTAGCGGCAGCCGGTGGCTACACCTTC. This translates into CAWSVAAAGGYTF.

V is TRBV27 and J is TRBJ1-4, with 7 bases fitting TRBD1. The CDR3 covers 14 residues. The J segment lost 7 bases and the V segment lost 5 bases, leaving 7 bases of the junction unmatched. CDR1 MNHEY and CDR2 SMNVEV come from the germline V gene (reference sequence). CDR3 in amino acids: CASSPRTGGEKLFF. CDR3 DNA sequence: TGTGCCAGCAGTCCCCGGACAGGCGGTGAAAAACTGTTTTTT. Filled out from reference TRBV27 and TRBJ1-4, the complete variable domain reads EAQVTQNPRYLITVTGKKLTVTCSQNMNHEYMSWYRQDPGLGLRQIYYSMNVEVTDKGDVPEGYKVSRKEKRNFPLILESPSPNQTSLYFCASSPRTGGEKLFFGSGTQLSVL.

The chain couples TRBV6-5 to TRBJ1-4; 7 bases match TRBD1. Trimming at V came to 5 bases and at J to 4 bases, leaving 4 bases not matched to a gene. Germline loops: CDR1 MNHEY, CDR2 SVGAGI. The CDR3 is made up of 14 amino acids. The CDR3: CASSETGLNEKLFF. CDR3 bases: TGTGCCAGCAGTGAGACAGGGCTTAATGAAAAACTGTTTTTT.

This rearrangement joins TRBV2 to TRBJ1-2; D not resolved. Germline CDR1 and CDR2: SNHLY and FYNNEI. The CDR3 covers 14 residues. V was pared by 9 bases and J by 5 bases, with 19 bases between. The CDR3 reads CAREQLRGDYGYTF. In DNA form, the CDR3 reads TGTGCCAGAGAACAACTCCGGGGTGATTATGGCTACACCTTC.

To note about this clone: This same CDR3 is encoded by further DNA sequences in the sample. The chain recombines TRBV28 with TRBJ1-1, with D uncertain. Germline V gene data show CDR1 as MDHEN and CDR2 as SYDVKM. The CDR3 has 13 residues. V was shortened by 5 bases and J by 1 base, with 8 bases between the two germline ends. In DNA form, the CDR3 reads TGTGCCAGCAGTCTCTCAGAGAACACTGAAGCTTTCTTT. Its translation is CASSLSENTEAFF.

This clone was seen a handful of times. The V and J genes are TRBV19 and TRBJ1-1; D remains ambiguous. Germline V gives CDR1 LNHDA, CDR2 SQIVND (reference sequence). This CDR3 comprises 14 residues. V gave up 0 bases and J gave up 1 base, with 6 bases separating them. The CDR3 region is CASSIEGPNTEAFF. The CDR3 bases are TGTGCCAGTAGTATAGAGGGCCCGAACACTGAAGCTTTCTTT.

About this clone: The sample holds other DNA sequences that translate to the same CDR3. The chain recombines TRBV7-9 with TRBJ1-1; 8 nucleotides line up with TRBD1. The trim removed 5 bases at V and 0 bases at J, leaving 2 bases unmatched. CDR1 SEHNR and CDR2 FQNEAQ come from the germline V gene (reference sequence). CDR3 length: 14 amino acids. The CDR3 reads CASSLTGVNTEAFF. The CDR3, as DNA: TGTGCCAGCAGCCTGACAGGGGTGAACACTGAAGCTTTCTTT.

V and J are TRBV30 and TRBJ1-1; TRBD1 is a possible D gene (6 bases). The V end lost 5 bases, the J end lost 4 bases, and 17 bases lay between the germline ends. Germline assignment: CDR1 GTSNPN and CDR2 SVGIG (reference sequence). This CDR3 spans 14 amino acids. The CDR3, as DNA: TGTGCCTGGTTAAGGGGGGGGCGAGGCACTGAAGCTTTCTTT. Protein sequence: CAWLRGGRGTEAFF. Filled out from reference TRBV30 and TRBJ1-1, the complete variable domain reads SQTIHQWPATLVQPVGSPLSLECTVEGTSNPNLYWYRQAAGRGLQLLFYSVGIGQISSEVPQNLSASRPQDRQFILSSKKLLLSDSGFYLCAWLRGGRGTEAFFGQGTRLTVV.

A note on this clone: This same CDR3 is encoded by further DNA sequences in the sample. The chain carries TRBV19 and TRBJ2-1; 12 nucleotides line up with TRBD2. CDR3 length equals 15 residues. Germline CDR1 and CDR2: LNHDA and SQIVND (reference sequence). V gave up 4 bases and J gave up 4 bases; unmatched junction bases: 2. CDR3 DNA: TGTGCCAGTAGTACAGGGACTAGCGGGTACAATGAGCAGTTCTTC. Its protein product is CASSTGTSGYNEQFF.

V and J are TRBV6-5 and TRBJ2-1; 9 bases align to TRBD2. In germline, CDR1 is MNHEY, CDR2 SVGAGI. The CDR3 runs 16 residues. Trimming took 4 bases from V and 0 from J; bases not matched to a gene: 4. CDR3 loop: CASSSTLAGSYNEQFF. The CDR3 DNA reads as TGTGCCAGCAGTTCAACACTAGCGGGCTCCTACAATGAGCAGTTCTTC.

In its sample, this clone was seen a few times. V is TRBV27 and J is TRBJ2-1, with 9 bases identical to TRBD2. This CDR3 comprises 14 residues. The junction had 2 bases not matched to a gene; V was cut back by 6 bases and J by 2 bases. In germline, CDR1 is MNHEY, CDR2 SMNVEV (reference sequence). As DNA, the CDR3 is TGTGCCAGCAGAGCGGGAGGCCCCTACAATGAGCAGTTCTTC. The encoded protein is CASRAGGPYNEQFF.

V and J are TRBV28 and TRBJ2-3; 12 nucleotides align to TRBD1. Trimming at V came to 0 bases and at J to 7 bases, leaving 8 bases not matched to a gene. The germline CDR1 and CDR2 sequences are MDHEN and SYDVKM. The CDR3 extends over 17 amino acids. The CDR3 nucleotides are TGTGCCAGCAGTTTATGGGGGACAGGGGGCCCGGCGAATACGCAGTATTTT. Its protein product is CASSLWGTGGPANTQYF.

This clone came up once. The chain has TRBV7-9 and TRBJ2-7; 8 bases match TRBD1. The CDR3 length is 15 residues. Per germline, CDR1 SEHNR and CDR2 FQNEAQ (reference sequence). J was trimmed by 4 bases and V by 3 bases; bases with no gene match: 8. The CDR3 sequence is CASSFGVGQGYEQYF. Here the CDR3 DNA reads TGTGCCAGCAGCTTCGGTGTCGGACAGGGATACGAGCAGTACTTC.

This CDR3 reads CASSVGGRALGELFF. The CDR3 DNA reads as TGTGCCAGCAGCGTAGGTGGGAGGGCCCTCGGGGAGCTGTTTTTT. The rearrangement uses TRBV9 and TRBJ2-2; 7 nucleotides match TRBD2. J gave up 7 bases and V 0 bases, and 6 bases lay outside the gene matches. Germline loops: CDR1 SGDLS, CDR2 YYNGEE. This CDR3 region has 15 residues.

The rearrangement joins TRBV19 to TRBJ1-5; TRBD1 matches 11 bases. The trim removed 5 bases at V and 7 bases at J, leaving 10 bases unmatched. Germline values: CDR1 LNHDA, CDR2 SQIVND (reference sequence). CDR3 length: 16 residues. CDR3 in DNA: TGTGCCAGTAGTCCCTCCCGGACAGGGGGCGGACAGCCCCAGCATTTT. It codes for CASSPSRTGGGQPQHF.

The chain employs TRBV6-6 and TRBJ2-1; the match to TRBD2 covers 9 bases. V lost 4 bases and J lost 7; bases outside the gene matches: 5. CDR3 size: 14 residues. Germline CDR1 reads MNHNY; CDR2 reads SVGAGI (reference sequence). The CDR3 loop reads CASSSGGGGNEQFF. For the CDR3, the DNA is TGTGCCAGCAGTTCTGGCGGGGGGGGGAATGAGCAGTTCTTC.